The 17 T cell receptor beta chains below were found in one sample sequenced in a study of T cell responses to AZD1222 COVID-19 vaccine. The table came from immunoSEQ multiplex PCR; TCRdb's copy has only in-frame clones and leaves some out. The table records some 160,000 clones, approximately 91% of them present only once. This specimen was peripheral blood, taken 28 days after the second AZD1222 dose. The origin of the receptors is an adult who received the AZD1222 COVID-19 vaccine.

The chain is built from TRBV7-2 and TRBJ2-1; 7 nucleotides agree with TRBD1. Per germline, CDR1 SGHTA and CDR2 FQGNSA. The CDR3 runs 14 residues. Losses at the gene ends were 5 bases for V and 2 bases for J; bases not matched to a gene: 3. The CDR3 region is CASSPGTAYNEQFF. In DNA, the CDR3 is TGTGCCAGCAGCCCCGGGACAGCCTACAATGAGCAGTTCTTC. The full variable domain, completed using reference TRBV7-2 and TRBJ2-1, is GAGVSQSPSNKVTEKGKDVELRCDPISGHTALYWYRQSLGQGLEFLIYFQGNSAPDKSGLPSDRFSAERTGGSVSTLTIQRTQQEDSAVYLCASSPGTAYNEQFFGPGTRLTVL.

This clone showed up just once. The chain has TRBV19 and TRBJ1-2; D call uncertain. The CDR3 runs 15 residues. Germline V gives CDR1 LNHDA, CDR2 SQIVND (reference sequence). V gave up 10 bases and J gave up 3 bases, with 21 bases separating them. The CDR3: CATRRGELRDYGYTF. CDR3 nucleotide sequence: TGTGCCACCAGACGAGGAGAATTAAGGGACTATGGCTACACCTTC.

This chain uses TRBV4-1 with TRBJ2-7, with 8 bases lining up with TRBD2. The V and J ends lost 4 bases and 3 bases, in that order; junction bases with no gene match: 5. Germline V gives CDR1 MGHRA, CDR2 YSYEKL. The CDR3 length is 14 residues. In nucleotides, the CDR3 is TGCGCCAGCAGCCCCCTCGGGACTAGCTACGAGCAGTACTTC. Amino acid sequence: CASSPLGTSYEQYF.

The gene calls are TRBV7-9 and TRBJ1-6; D gene ambiguous. The CDR3 runs to 15 residues. CDR1 is SEHNR, CDR2 FQNEAQ, per germline (reference sequence). V was clipped by 5 bases and J by 3 bases, with 11 bases between them. CDR3 region: CASSQQDGYNSPLHF. In nucleotides, the CDR3 is TGTGCCAGCAGCCAGCAGGACGGCTATAATTCACCCCTCCACTTT.

V and J are TRBV5-1 and TRBJ1-6; no clear D gene. Trimming stripped 4 bases from V and 7 bases from J, with 15 bases between. CDR1 and CDR2 from the germline V gene are SGHRS and YFSETQ. CDR3 size: 15 residues. The DNA of the CDR3 is TGCGCCAGCAGCCCGCAGCGCGGAACAAATTCACCCCTCCACTTT. Its protein product is CASSPQRGTNSPLHF.

The table lists this clone with a count of one. The chain combines TRBV2 with TRBJ2-1; TRBD1 is a possible D gene (6 bases). The CDR3 extends over 14 amino acids. Germline CDR1 and CDR2: SNHLY and FYNNEI. V lost 7 bases, J lost 7 bases, and 17 bases lay in between. The CDR3 loop reads CASNRDTDSNEQFF. Written as DNA, the CDR3 is TGTGCCAGCAATAGGGACACGGACTCTAATGAGCAGTTCTTC. The full variable domain, with the rest looked up from reference TRBV2 and TRBJ2-1, is EPEVTQTPSHQVTQMGQEVILRCVPISNHLYFYWYRQILGQKVEFLVSFYNNEISEKSEIFDDQFSVERPDGSNFTLKIRSTKLEDSAMYFCASNRDTDSNEQFFGPGTRLTVL.

The chain has TRBV5-1 and TRBJ2-1, with TRBD2 identical over 8 bases. The CDR3 covers 17 residues. The V segment lost 5 bases and the J segment 0 bases; nucleotides outside the gene matches: 10. The V gene's germline CDR1 is SGHRS and CDR2 YFSETQ. The chain's CDR3 is CASRRSSGADSYNEQFF. The DNA for the CDR3 is TGCGCCAGCAGGAGGAGTAGCGGGGCGGACTCCTACAATGAGCAGTTCTTC.

The gene calls are TRBV5-1 and TRBJ1-3, with D uncertain. The CDR3 runs 15 residues. Trimming shortened V by 3 bases and J by 1 base, and 11 bases separated the two germline ends. CDR1 and CDR2 (germline): SGHRS, YFSETQ. The CDR3 region is CASSSQSGSGNTIYF. The CDR3, as DNA: TGCGCCAGCAGCTCCCAGAGCGGATCTGGAAACACCATATATTTT.

This sequence joins TRBV7-9 and TRBJ1-1; D unresolved. The V and J ends lost 5 bases and 1 base respectively, with 14 bases between them. CDR3 length equals 15 residues. Germline V gives CDR1 SEHNR, CDR2 FQNEAQ (reference sequence). CDR3 in DNA: TGTGCCAGCAGCCCCCTAAACTCACCGAACACTGAAGCTTTCTTT. Amino acid sequence: CASSPLNSPNTEAFF.

The gene calls are TRBV5-1 and TRBJ1-6; D possibly corresponds to TRBD1 (6 bases). The V end was cut by 2 bases, the J end by 14 bases, with 17 bases between. The CDR3 is 14 residues long. Per the germline V gene, CDR1 is SGHRS and CDR2 is YFSETQ. The CDR3 DNA reads TGCGCCAGCAGCTTAGACAGTGGAGAGGGGGCCCTCCACTTT. Amino acids: CASSLDSGEGALHF.

V gene TRBV5-1 combines with J gene TRBJ2-2; tentatively, D is TRBD1 or TRBD2 (6 bases each). The V end was cut by 4 bases, the J end by 6 bases, with 19 bases between. CDR1 is SGHRS and CDR2 is YFSETQ in the germline V gene. The CDR3 is made up of 16 amino acids. As DNA, the CDR3 is TGCGCCAGCAGCCTAACCTACAGGGAGGTCCCCGGGGAGCTGTTTTTT. It is translated as CASSLTYREVPGELFF.

The genes are TRBV18 and TRBJ2-7; D ambiguous. Between the trimmed V and J ends, which lost 6 bases and 0 bases, there was a span of 18 bases. Germline CDR1 reads KGHSH; CDR2 reads LQKENI. The CDR3 covers 16 residues. The CDR3 loop is CASSLVGRMSSYEQYF. DNA for the CDR3: TGTGCCAGCTCCCTGGTTGGGCGGATGAGCTCCTACGAGCAGTACTTC.

The CDR3 DNA follows: TGTGCCAGCAGCGCCGATACGGGGAATTCACCCCTCCACTTT. This gives the protein CASSADTGNSPLHF. The rearrangement uses TRBV9 and TRBJ1-6; no clear D gene. In germline, CDR1 is SGDLS, CDR2 YYNGEE. Trimming left V 3 bases short and J 7 bases short, with 11 bases between. This CDR3 comprises 14 residues.

The rearrangement uses TRBV6-5 and TRBJ1-1; TRBD1 agrees at 10 bases. The CDR3 is made up of 15 amino acids. Losses at the gene ends were 8 bases for V and 7 bases for J; bases not matched to a gene: 13. Germline lookup yields CDR1 MNHEY and CDR2 SVGAGI. The CDR3 here is CASRQGAKRGIEAFF. The CDR3, as DNA: TGTGCCAGCCGACAGGGGGCTAAAAGGGGTATTGAAGCTTTCTTT.

The chain uses TRBV7-9 and TRBJ1-2; 11 bases are shared with TRBD1. Germline trimming cut 5 bases from V and 1 base from J; bases unmatched to any gene: 15. There are 19 residues in the CDR3. Looked up from germline, CDR1 is SEHNR and CDR2 is FQNEAQ (reference sequence). The CDR3 protein is CASSPTGPGQGVYNYGYTF. CDR3 nucleotides: TGTGCCAGCAGCCCAACAGGTCCGGGACAGGGGGTTTATAACTATGGCTACACCTTC.

This clone was detected only once. The V and J genes are TRBV7-9 and TRBJ2-6, with a possible D match to TRBD1 (6 bases). CDR3 length equals 15 residues. Trimming removed 6 bases from V and 0 bases from J, with 9 bases in between. Germline V gene sequence: CDR1 SEHNR, CDR2 FQNEAQ (reference sequence). The CDR3 loop is CASRQGGSGANVLTF. For the CDR3, the DNA is TGTGCCAGCAGACAAGGGGGCTCTGGGGCCAACGTCCTGACTTTC.

The chain combines TRBV2 with TRBJ1-1; perhaps TRBD1 as D (5 bases). In germline, CDR1 is SNHLY, CDR2 FYNNEI. V was trimmed by 7 bases and J by 4 bases, leaving 13 bases between them. This CDR3 has 13 amino acids. CDR3 residues: CASMGGRATEAFF. CDR3 in DNA: TGTGCCAGCATGGGGGGAAGGGCCACTGAAGCTTTCTTT.